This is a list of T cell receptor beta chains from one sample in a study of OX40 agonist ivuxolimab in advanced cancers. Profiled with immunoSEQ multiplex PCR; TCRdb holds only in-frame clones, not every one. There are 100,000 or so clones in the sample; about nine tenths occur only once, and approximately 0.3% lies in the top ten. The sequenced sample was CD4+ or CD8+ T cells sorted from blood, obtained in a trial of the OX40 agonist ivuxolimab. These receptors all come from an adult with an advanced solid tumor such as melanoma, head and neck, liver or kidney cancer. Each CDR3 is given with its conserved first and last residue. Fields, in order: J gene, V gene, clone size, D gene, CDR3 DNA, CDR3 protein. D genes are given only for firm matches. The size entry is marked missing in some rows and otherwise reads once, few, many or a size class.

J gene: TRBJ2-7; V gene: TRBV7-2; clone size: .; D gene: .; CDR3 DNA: TGTGCCAGCAGCTTAGATGCGGGTAGCGAGCAGTACTTC; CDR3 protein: CASSLDAGSEQYF
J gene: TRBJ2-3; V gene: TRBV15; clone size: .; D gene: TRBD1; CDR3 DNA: TGTGCCACCAGCAGACCACCGGGACAGGGGGCAGATACGCAGTATTTT; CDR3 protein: CATSRPPGQGADTQYF
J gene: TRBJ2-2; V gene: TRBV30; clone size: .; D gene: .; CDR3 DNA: TGTGCCTGGAGTCCCGGAGGGTCGAACACCGGGGAGCTGTTTTTT; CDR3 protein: CAWSPGGSNTGELFF
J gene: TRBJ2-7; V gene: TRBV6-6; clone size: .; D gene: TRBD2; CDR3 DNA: TGTGCCAGCAGCACATCCGGAGGAGCGGGAGGGTACGAGCAGTACTTC; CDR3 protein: CASSTSGGAGGYEQYF
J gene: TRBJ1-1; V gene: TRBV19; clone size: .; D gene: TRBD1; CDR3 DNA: TGTGCCAGTAGGCGACGGACAGGGACCAGGGGTACTGAAGCTTTCTTT; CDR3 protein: CASRRRTGTRGTEAFF
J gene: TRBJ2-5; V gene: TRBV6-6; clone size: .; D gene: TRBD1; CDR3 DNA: TGTGCCAGCAGTTATATACAGGGGGGAGAGACCCAGTACTTC; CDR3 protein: CASSYIQGGETQYF
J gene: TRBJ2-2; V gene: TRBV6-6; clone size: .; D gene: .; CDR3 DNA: TGTGCCAGCAGGCTTCCGGGACCCGGGGAGCTGTTTTTT; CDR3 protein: CASRLPGPGELFF
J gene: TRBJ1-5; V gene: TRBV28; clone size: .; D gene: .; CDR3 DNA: TGTGCCAGCCTAGCACCGAGGCACGGCAATCAGCCCCAGCATTTT; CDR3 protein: CASLAPRHGNQPQHF
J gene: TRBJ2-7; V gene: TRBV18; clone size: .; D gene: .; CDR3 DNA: TGTGCCAGCTCACCTCAACGGGGCAAACGGGAGCAGTACTTC; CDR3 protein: CASSPQRGKREQYF
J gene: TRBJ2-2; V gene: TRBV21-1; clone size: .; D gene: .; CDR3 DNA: TGTGCCAGCAGCAAAGAGCGGGAGGGCTCCACCGGGGAGCTGTTTTTT; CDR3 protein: CASSKEREGSTGELFF
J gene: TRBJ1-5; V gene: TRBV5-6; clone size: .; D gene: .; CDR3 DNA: TGTGCCAGCAGCTTGCTACAGGCAGGTCAGCCCCAGCATTTT; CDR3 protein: CASSLLQAGQPQHF
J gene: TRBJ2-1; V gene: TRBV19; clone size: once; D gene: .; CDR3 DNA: TGTGCCAGTAGTATAGAGGGCAGTAATTCCTACAATGAGCAGTTCTTC; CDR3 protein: CASSIEGSNSYNEQFF
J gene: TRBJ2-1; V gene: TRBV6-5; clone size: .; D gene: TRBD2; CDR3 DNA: TGTGCCAGCAGTCCACAGCGGGATAAGGGGAATGAGCAGTTCTTC; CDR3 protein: CASSPQRDKGNEQFF
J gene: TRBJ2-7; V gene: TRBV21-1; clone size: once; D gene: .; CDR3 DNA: TGTGCCAGCAGCAAAGTCCAACGGGCTAGCGGACTTTACGAGCAGTACTTC; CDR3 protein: CASSKVQRASGLYEQYF
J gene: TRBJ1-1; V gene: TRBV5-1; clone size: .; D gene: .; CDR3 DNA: TGCGCCAGCAGCTTGGCCGGGCAGCCCACTGAAGCTTTCTTT; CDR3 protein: CASSLAGQPTEAFF